The 30 T cell receptor beta chains in this list originate from one sample, sequenced in a study of control samples from healthy donors and cancer patients. Clones were sequenced by immunoSEQ multiplex PCR, and TCRdb holds only the in-frame ones, with some missing. Here the sample spans 100,000 to 150,000 clones, around 90% being singletons. The sample consisted of blood. All receptors derive from a man between 18 and 35 years old in good health.

This clone was detected only once. The CDR3 region is CASSDRRENTEAFF. CDR3 DNA: TGTGCCAGCAGTGACAGACGGGAGAACACTGAAGCTTTCTTT. V and J are TRBV6-1 and TRBJ1-1; D remains ambiguous. The CDR3 totals 14 residues. From germline, CDR1 is MNHNS and CDR2 SASEGT. Deletions cut 3 bases from V and 1 base from J, with 9 bases between.

The CDR3 loop is CASSLFQTTNYGYTF. In DNA form, the CDR3 reads TGTGCCAGCAGCTTGTTCCAGACTACTAACTATGGCTACACCTTC. The rearrangement links TRBV5-6 to TRBJ1-2, with no clear D. The CDR3 loop spans 15 amino acids. V lost 1 base and J 0 bases, leaving 10 bases between the germline ends. Germline V gene data show CDR1 as SGHDT and CDR2 as YYEEEE.

The CDR3 nucleotides read TGCGCCAGCAGCCAGAACCCGACAGGATCTAACTATGGCTACACCTTC. It specifies CASSQNPTGSNYGYTF. The chain joins TRBV4-1 to TRBJ1-2; possibly TRBD1 for D (6 bases). Germline CDR1 is MGHRA and CDR2 is YSYEKL. V was pared by 3 bases and J by 0 bases, with 14 bases between. The CDR3 is 16 amino acids.

V gene TRBV6-2 or TRBV6-3 combines with J gene TRBJ2-5, with 13 bases matching TRBD2. V trimming: 5 bases; J trimming: 4 bases; junction bases outside the gene matches: 4. CDR3 length equals 15 residues. From germline, CDR1 is MNHEY and CDR2 SVGEGT. CDR3 coding DNA: TGTGCCAGCAGTGTGGGACTAGCGGGGACAGAGACCCAGTACTTC. Translating it yields CASSVGLAGTETQYF.

The chain uses TRBV30 and TRBJ1-5, with 7 bases lining up with TRBD1. J lost 5 bases, V lost 0 bases, and 4 bases had no gene match. The germline V gene encodes CDR1 GTSNPN and CDR2 SVGIG (reference sequence). CDR3 length equals 14 residues. DNA of the CDR3: TGTGCCTGGAGTGTACGACAGGGAGATCAGCCCCAGCATTTT. It specifies CAWSVRQGDQPQHF. Complete variable domain (other parts from reference TRBV30 and TRBJ1-5): SQTIHQWPATLVQPVGSPLSLECTVEGTSNPNLYWYRQAAGRGLQLLFYSVGIGQISSEVPQNLSASRPQDRQFILSSKKLLLSDSGFYLCAWSVRQGDQPQHFGDGTRLSIL.

Comments on this clone: This specimen includes other DNA sequences encoding the same CDR3. The gene calls are TRBV7-9 and TRBJ2-5; 10 bases map to TRBD1. CDR3 length: 15 residues. Germline CDR1 reads SEHNR; CDR2 reads FQNEAQ (reference sequence). With 6 bases clipped from V and 8 bases from J, the junction kept 12 bases outside the gene matches. The CDR3 loop is CASSTGQGGRETQYF. The CDR3 DNA reads as TGTGCCAGCAGTACCGGACAGGGGGGACGAGAAACCCAGTACTTC. Full variable domain (rest looked up from reference TRBV7-9 and TRBJ2-5): DTGVSQNPRHKITKRGQNVTFRCDPISEHNRLYWYRQTLGQGPEFLTYFQNEAQLEKSRLLSDRFSAERPKGSFSTLEIQRTEQGDSAMYLCASSTGQGGRETQYFGPGTRLLVL.

CDR3 in amino acids: CASSTRGRTYEQYF. The CDR3 DNA follows: TGTGCCAGCAGCACCCGTGGCCGAACCTACGAGCAGTACTTC. This chain joins TRBV7-9 and TRBJ2-7, with D hard to call. Trimming pared 5 bases from V and 2 bases from J, leaving 13 bases between. CDR3 size: 14 residues. Germline loops: CDR1 SEHNR, CDR2 FQNEAQ (reference sequence).

V and J are TRBV5-6 and TRBJ2-1, with 10 bases identical to TRBD1. The CDR3 has 17 residues. Per germline, CDR1 SGHDT and CDR2 YYEEEE. With V trimmed by 0 bases and J by 2 bases, 5 bases remained unmatched. DNA for the CDR3: TGTGCCAGCAGCTTGGGCGGGACAGGGGTTACCTACAATGAGCAGTTCTTC. As protein: CASSLGGTGVTYNEQFF.

The V and J genes are TRBV5-1 and TRBJ1-1; D is unclear. Germline V gene lookup returns CDR1 SGHRS and CDR2 YFSETQ. There are 13 residues in the CDR3. V was cut by 0 bases and J by 4 bases, with 7 bases left in between. This chain's CDR3 is CASSLARPTEAFF. The CDR3, as DNA: TGCGCCAGCAGCTTGGCCAGGCCCACTGAAGCTTTCTTT.

Comments on this clone: Different DNA sequences within this sample yield the same CDR3. The chain recombines TRBV19 with TRBJ1-2; possible D gene TRBD1, 5 bases. The CDR3 extends over 13 amino acids. Germline loops: CDR1 LNHDA, CDR2 SQIVND (reference sequence). V lost 5 bases and J lost 8, with 15 bases in between. The CDR3 protein is CASSRQGDMGYTF. CDR3 DNA: TGTGCCAGTAGTCGGCAGGGAGACATGGGCTACACCTTC.

In this sample, this clone turned up once. The chain is built from TRBV6-5 and TRBJ2-2; D gene ambiguous. Germline lookup yields CDR1 MNHEY and CDR2 SVGAGI. The CDR3 spans 15 residues. Trimming left V 2 bases short and J 4 bases short, with 11 bases between. The DNA for the CDR3 is TGTGCCAGCAGTTACGGGCGGACGTCCACCGGGGAGCTGTTTTTT. Protein product: CASSYGRTSTGELFF.

The genes are TRBV19 and TRBJ1-1; 8 bases fit TRBD1. The germline V gene has CDR1 LNHDA and CDR2 SQIVND (reference sequence). With V trimmed by 3 bases and J by 3 bases, 3 bases remained unmatched. The CDR3 runs 14 residues. The CDR3 nucleotides read TGTGCCAGTAGTATTATGGACAGGGACACTGAAGCTTTCTTT. Protein sequence: CASSIMDRDTEAFF.

V is TRBV5-6 and J is TRBJ1-6; tentative D call: TRBD1 (5 bases). The germline V gene encodes CDR1 SGHDT and CDR2 YYEEEE. The CDR3 has 15 amino acids. The ends were cut back, 0 bases at V and 8 bases at J, with 12 bases in the middle. The CDR3 DNA follows: TGTGCCAGCAGCTTGGTCCGGGACGGTTATTCACCCCTCCACTTT. Its protein product is CASSLVRDGYSPLHF.

J is TRBJ2-5 and V is TRBV2; D gene ambiguous. CDR1 is SNHLY, CDR2 FYNNEI, per germline. The CDR3 loop spans 13 amino acids. Trimming took 3 bases from V and 0 from J, leaving 5 bases between them. The CDR3 region is CASSDGYQETQYF. The CDR3, as DNA: TGTGCCAGCAGTGACGGATACCAAGAGACCCAGTACTTC.

This clone is a singleton in its sample. The V call is TRBV6-1, the J call TRBJ2-7, with 11 bases matching TRBD2. The CDR3 is 17 amino acids. Germline CDR1 MNHNS, CDR2 SASEGT. Unmatched junction bases numbered 8, after V lost 2 bases and J lost 2 bases. The CDR3 nucleotides read TGTGCCAGCAGTGAATACCCTAGCGGGGGGTTGACCTACGAGCAGTACTTC. It translates to CASSEYPSGGLTYEQYF.

The count of this clone is one. The chain is built from TRBV21-1 and TRBJ2-3; the DNA was not compared with TRBD2, the D call given in the table. TRBV21-1 is given as a pseudogene. The CDR3 is 13 residues long. The CDR3 here is CASSSTSTDTQYF. Here the CDR3 DNA reads TGTGCCAGCAGCAGCACTAGCACAGATACGCAGTATTTT.

This chain links TRBV15 with TRBJ1-2; 8 bases map to TRBD1. This CDR3 comprises 12 residues. Germline lookup yields CDR1 LNHNV and CDR2 YYDKDF (reference sequence). The CDR3 coding sequence is TGTGCTCGGGTGACAGGGGCCTGGGGCTACACCTTC. Encoded protein: CARVTGAWGYTF.

The gene calls are TRBV4-1 and TRBJ1-6, with D possibly TRBD1 on 5 matching bases. CDR3 length: 15 residues. Deletions cut 2 bases from V and 9 bases from J, with 14 bases between. Germline assignment: CDR1 MGHRA and CDR2 YSYEKL. The chain's CDR3 is CASSQTDRGASPLHF. The CDR3 region has the DNA TGCGCCAGCAGCCAAACAGACCGAGGGGCTTCACCCCTCCACTTT.

The V gene is TRBV19, the J gene TRBJ2-7; 7 bases fit TRBD2. Trimming cost V 0 bases and J 6 bases; bases outside gene matches: 2. The germline gives CDR1 LNHDA, CDR2 SQIVND (reference sequence). The CDR3 extends over 13 amino acids. The CDR3 bases are TGTGCCAGTAGTATAGATTGGGGGGGCGAGCAGTACTTC. It codes for CASSIDWGGEQYF.

The chain uses TRBV6-2 or TRBV6-3 and TRBJ2-3; 9 positions match TRBD2. The J segment lost 5 bases and the V segment lost 6 bases, leaving 9 bases of the junction unmatched. CDR1 and CDR2 (germline): MNHEY, SVGEGT. This CDR3 comprises 15 residues. CDR3 region: CASSRLAGRGDTQYF. In DNA form, the CDR3 reads TGTGCCAGCAGCCGGCTAGCGGGGAGGGGAGATACGCAGTATTTT.

This chain joins TRBV4-1 and TRBJ1-1; no clear D. Germline V gives CDR1 MGHRA, CDR2 YSYEKL. The V end lost 0 bases, the J end lost 3 bases, and 20 bases lay between the germline ends. This CDR3 is built from 18 residues. CDR3 residues: CASSQDPSGVGVDTEAFF. For the CDR3, the DNA is TGCGCCAGCAGCCAAGATCCAAGCGGGGTCGGGGTTGACACTGAAGCTTTCTTT.

V usage is TRBV7-3 and J usage is TRBJ2-7; the D gene is possibly TRBD2 (6 bases). The CDR3 is 13 residues long. Germline CDR1 and CDR2: SGHTA and FQGTGA. V was pared by 0 bases and J by 5 bases, with 8 bases between. The CDR3 loop reads CASSLTEGNEQYF. CDR3 DNA: TGTGCCAGCAGCTTAACGGAGGGAAACGAGCAGTACTTC.

This clone has just one count. The V gene is TRBV5-6, the J gene TRBJ1-6; D call uncertain. CDR1 SGHDT and CDR2 YYEEEE come from the germline V gene. CDR3 length: 14 amino acids. V lost 4 bases, J lost 1 base, and 6 bases lay in between. The CDR3 DNA reads as TGTGCCAGCAGCGAGGCTTCCTATAATTCACCCCTCCACTTT. Its protein product is CASSEASYNSPLHF.

The gene calls are TRBV18 and TRBJ2-7, with 13 bases matching TRBD2. V trimming: 4 bases; J trimming: 3 bases; junction bases outside the gene matches: 9. Per germline, CDR1 KGHSH and CDR2 LQKENI. This CDR3 spans 17 amino acids. CDR3 sequence: CASSHGLAGEPFYEQYF. The CDR3 coding sequence is TGTGCCAGCTCACACGGACTAGCGGGGGAACCCTTCTACGAGCAGTACTTC.

This clone has only one observation. The chain is built from TRBV7-9 and TRBJ2-7; possibly TRBD1 or TRBD2 for D (5 bases each). Trimming stripped 4 bases from V and 4 bases from J, with 20 bases between. The germline gives CDR1 SEHNR, CDR2 FQNEAQ (reference sequence). The CDR3 consists of 16 residues. The CDR3 spells CASSSPTRDGEYEQYF. The CDR3 DNA sequence: TGTGCCAGCAGCTCCCCTACCCGGGACGGGGAATACGAGCAGTACTTC.

The rearrangement uses TRBV5-4 and TRBJ1-1; D might be TRBD1 (6 bases). The V gene lost 3 bases and the J gene lost 10 bases, with 16 bases spanning the gap. CDR1 SGHNT and CDR2 YYREEE come from the germline V gene (reference sequence). This CDR3 has 13 amino acids. CDR3 in DNA: TGTGCCAGCAGCTCCGGGACACCAAACCTAGCTTTCTTT. Translation: CASSSGTPNLAFF.

DNA for the CDR3: TGTGCCAGCACCCCCCCTAGCGGGGGACAAGAGACCCAGTACTTC. The encoded protein is CASTPPSGGQETQYF. This chain joins TRBV5-4 and TRBJ2-5, with 10 bases that match TRBD2. Trimming took 6 bases from V and 2 from J; bases not matched to a gene: 7. The CDR3 runs to 15 residues. Germline values: CDR1 SGHNT, CDR2 YYREEE (reference sequence).

The chain uses TRBV5-1 and TRBJ2-1; the D gene could be TRBD1 or TRBD2 (5 bases each). Trimming removed 0 bases from V and 4 bases from J, with 11 bases in between. The germline gives CDR1 SGHRS, CDR2 YFSETQ. CDR3 size: 15 residues. This chain's CDR3 is CASSLAGTGYNEQFF. In nucleotides, the CDR3 is TGCGCCAGCAGCTTGGCCGGGACGGGATACAATGAGCAGTTCTTC.

The chain couples TRBV7-2 to TRBJ1-1; D possibly corresponds to TRBD1 (5 bases). Trimming cost V 0 bases and J 5 bases, with 7 bases left between them. CDR3 size: 13 residues. The germline CDR1 and CDR2 sequences are SGHTA and FQGNSA. The CDR3 bases are TGTGCCAGCAGCTTAGCAGGGGTGACTGAAGCTTTCTTT. Protein sequence: CASSLAGVTEAFF.

This chain links TRBV10-3 with TRBJ2-2; D is possibly TRBD1 (6 bases). CDR1 is ENHRY and CDR2 is SYGVKD in the germline V gene. Trimming cost V 3 bases and J 6 bases, with 17 bases left between them. The CDR3 runs 16 residues. CDR3 bases: TGTGCCATCAGTGAATATGCTAAAAGGGGGTCCGGGGAGCTGTTTTTT. Amino acid sequence: CAISEYAKRGSGELFF.